A single sample is the source of the 26 T cell receptor beta chains below, sequenced in a study of blood T cells in healthy people across ages. It was with a sample-barcoded 5' primer and a J-beta primer mix that a second PCR of roughly 7 to 11 cycles was run. Each CDR3 protein gets one entry after TCRdb re-called the 5' RACE reads with MiXCR. The data contain hundreds of thousands of distinct CDR3 sequences, about half of them singletons. Sequenced sample: blood. Receptors were obtained from a woman aged 55-70 years in good health.

A few counts support this clonotype. V is TRBV20-1 and J is TRBJ2-1; 8 bases are a match to TRBD2. Germline CDR1 DFQATT, CDR2 SNEGSKA (reference sequence). This CDR3 contains 16 residues. With 0 bases clipped from V and 3 bases from J, the junction kept 7 bases outside the gene matches. CDR3 residues: CSAREPSGSFYNEQFF. For the CDR3, the DNA is TGCAGTGCTAGAGAGCCTAGCGGGTCTTTCTACAATGAGCAGTTCTTC.

This clonotype has only a few counts. The CDR3 coding sequence is TGCGCCAGCAGCTTGGGGGCCGCCAATTCACCCCTCCACTTT. Protein sequence: CASSLGAANSPLHF. This chain connects TRBV5-1 to TRBJ1-6; D uncertain. With 0 bases removed from V and 7 bases from J, the gap between germline ends came to 8 bases. The CDR3 has 14 residues. Germline assignment: CDR1 SGHRS and CDR2 YFSETQ. Full variable domain (rest looked up from reference TRBV5-1 and TRBJ1-6): KAGVTQTPRYLIKTRGQQVTLSCSPISGHRSVSWYQQTPGQGLQFLFEYFSETQRNKGNFPGRFSGRQFSNSRSEMNVSTLELGDSALYLCASSLGAANSPLHFGNGTRLTVT.

The chain links TRBV20-1 to TRBJ2-3; the D call may be TRBD1 or TRBD2 (5 bases each). The length of the CDR3 is 13 residues. From germline, CDR1 is DFQATT and CDR2 SNEGSKA (reference sequence). V was pared by 5 bases and J by 6 bases, with 15 bases between. DNA of the CDR3: TGCAGTGCTGACGGGGCCTGGGGGGATACGCAGTATTTT. The encoded protein is CSADGAWGDTQYF.

In regard to this clonotype: Germline and junction disagree at one end, which may indicate a read error. The V call is TRBV5-8, the J call TRBJ2-2; the D call may be TRBD1 or TRBD2 (6 bases each). Germline values: CDR1 SGHTS, CDR2 YDEGEE. The CDR3 is 11 amino acids. CDR3 region: CASSDGGGLFF. The CDR3, as DNA: TGTGCCAGCAGCGATGGAGGGGGGCTGTTTTTT. Variable domain in full (rest from reference TRBV5-8 and TRBJ2-2): EAGVTQSPTHLIKTRGQQATLRCSPISGHTSVYWYQQALGLGLQFLLWYDEGEERNRGNFPPRFSGRQFPNYSSELNVNALELEDSALYLCASSDGGGLFFGEGSRLTVL.

The chain links TRBV28 to TRBJ1-1; the D is unclear. From germline, CDR1 is MDHEN and CDR2 SYDVKM. Trimming shortened V by 7 bases and J by 3 bases, and 6 bases separated the two germline ends. The CDR3 sequence is 11 residues long. CDR3 amino acids: CASIGYTEAFF. The CDR3, as DNA: TGTGCCAGCATAGGATACACTGAAGCTTTCTTT.

The V call is TRBV4-2, the J call TRBJ2-5; 7 bases line up with TRBD1. The last part of the DNA fits TRBJ2-7 better; the J call may be wrong. The CDR3 runs 15 residues. Germline CDR1 is LGHNA and CDR2 is YNFKEQ. The CDR3 here is CASSQEEGAIDEQYF. CDR3 bases: TGTGCCAGCAGCCAAGAAGAGGGGGCTATCGACGAGCAGTACTTC.

The rearrangement links TRBV5-4 to TRBJ1-2, with D possibly TRBD1 on 6 matching bases. V lost 4 bases and J lost 1, with 11 bases in between. Germline assignment: CDR1 SGHNT and CDR2 YYREEE (reference sequence). This CDR3 has 14 residues. CDR3 sequence reads: CASSQDRYNYGYTF. DNA for the CDR3: TGTGCCAGCAGCCAGGACAGATATAACTATGGCTACACCTTC.

V gene TRBV4-3 combines with J gene TRBJ2-1; 9 bases line up with TRBD2. The CDR3 sequence is 19 residues long. The junction had 15 bases not matched to a gene; V was cut back by 1 base and J by 5 bases. Germline V gene lookup returns CDR1 LGHNA and CDR2 YSLEER. The CDR3 protein is CASSQGLAGDRAIHNEQFF. The CDR3 DNA sequence: TGCGCCAGCAGCCAAGGGTTAGCGGGAGATCGGGCTATACACAATGAGCAGTTCTTC.

This clonotype was found a few times. The V gene is TRBV20-1, the J gene TRBJ2-7; unclear D gene. The germline V gene has CDR1 DFQATT and CDR2 SNEGSKA (reference sequence). The CDR3 contains 17 residues. Trimming pared 5 bases from V and 0 bases from J, leaving 23 bases between. The CDR3 spells CSALEVNAKLSSYEQYF. CDR3 bases: TGCAGTGCTCTGGAAGTAAACGCGAAACTGAGCTCCTACGAGCAGTACTTC.

V and J are TRBV7-2 and TRBJ2-1; 12 bases fit TRBD2. The length of the CDR3 is 19 residues. Trimming removed 1 base from V and 1 base from J; junction bases left unmatched: 8. Germline CDR1 is SGHTA and CDR2 is FQGNSA. The CDR3, as DNA: TGTGCCAGCAGCTTAGTCGGGACTAGCGGGCTACCTTCCTACAATGAGCAGTTCTTC. It codes for CASSLVGTSGLPSYNEQFF.

The table lists this clonotype with a few counts. V usage is TRBV25-1 and J usage is TRBJ2-7; TRBD1 matches 10 bases. The CDR3 totals 14 residues. Germline CDR1 is MGHDK and CDR2 is SYGVNS. V dropped 4 bases and J dropped 6; count of bases not matched to a gene: 6. CDR3: CASSGDRGPLEQYF. CDR3 sequence (DNA): TGTGCCAGCAGTGGGGACAGGGGACCCCTCGAGCAGTACTTC.

The chain joins TRBV6-1 to TRBJ2-7; TRBD1 or TRBD2 may be the D gene (5 bases each). The CDR3 is 13 residues long. Trimming left V 6 bases short and J 0 bases short, with 9 bases between. Germline CDR1 reads MNHNS; CDR2 reads SASEGT. The CDR3 DNA reads as TGTGCCAGCAGAGAGGGGTACTCCTACGAGCAGTACTTC. As protein: CASREGYSYEQYF.

This clonotype was picked up a small number of times. The chain couples TRBV3-1 to TRBJ2-5; TRBD2 matches 7 bases. V lost 0 bases to trimming and J lost 5 bases; unmatched junction nucleotides: 3. In germline, CDR1 is LGHDT, CDR2 YNNKEL (reference sequence). CDR3 length: 14 amino acids. CDR3 bases: TGTGCCAGCAGCCAAGAACGGGGGGTTGAGACCCAGTACTTC. Amino acids: CASSQERGVETQYF.

V usage is TRBV12-3 or TRBV12-4 and J usage is TRBJ2-5; D possibly corresponds to TRBD2 (6 bases). CDR3 length: 16 amino acids. V was trimmed by 3 bases and J by 4 bases, leaving 18 bases between them. The CDR3 sequence: CASSFPPGTGVETQYF. The DNA of the CDR3 is TGTGCCAGCAGTTTCCCTCCCGGGACTGGAGTAGAGACCCAGTACTTC.

The gene calls are TRBV5-1 and TRBJ2-7; D might be TRBD1 or TRBD2, each matching 5 bases. This CDR3 region has 15 residues. Trimming left V 6 bases short and J 2 bases short, with 18 bases between. Germline-derived CDR1 and CDR2 are SGHRS and YFSETQ. The CDR3 is CASNPYTGQAYEQYF. The CDR3 bases are TGCGCCAGCAACCCATACACGGGGCAGGCCTACGAGCAGTACTTC. Using reference TRBV5-1 and TRBJ2-7 for the parts outside the CDR3, the full variable domain is KAGVTQTPRYLIKTRGQQVTLSCSPISGHRSVSWYQQTPGQGLQFLFEYFSETQRNKGNFPGRFSGRQFSNSRSEMNVSTLELGDSALYLCASNPYTGQAYEQYFGPGTRLTVT.

As to this clonotype: Being one base from a much bigger clone, this may be a read error. The V and J genes are TRBV20-1 and TRBJ2-4; D could derive from TRBD1 or TRBD2 (5 bases each). The end of the DNA fits TRBJ2-7 better, so the J call may be wrong. This CDR3 contains 12 residues. Germline assignment: CDR1 DFQATT and CDR2 SNEGSKA (reference sequence). The CDR3 DNA reads TGCAGTGTTAGTCGGGACCTCTACGAGCAGTACTTC. This encodes CSVSRDLYEQYF.

This chain joins TRBV27 and TRBJ2-1, with D perhaps given as TRBD1 or TRBD2 (5 bases each). The CDR3 runs to 13 residues. Deletions cut 4 bases from V and 9 bases from J, with 13 bases between. The germline V gene encodes CDR1 MNHEY and CDR2 SMNVEV (reference sequence). The CDR3 loop is CASSWDLVGEQFF. In DNA, the CDR3 is TGTGCCAGCAGTTGGGACCTGGTCGGTGAGCAGTTCTTC.

The CDR3 is CASSSSGSVEQYF. The CDR3, as DNA: TGTGCCAGCAGTTCTAGCGGGAGTGTCGAGCAGTACTTC. This rearrangement joins TRBV7-9 to TRBJ2-5; the match to TRBD2 covers 10 bases. TRBJ2-7 explains the end of the DNA better; the J call may be wrong. This CDR3 comprises 13 residues. Germline assignment: CDR1 SEHNR and CDR2 FQNEAQ (reference sequence).

V and J are TRBV7-2 and TRBJ2-1; no firm D call. The CDR3 has 13 amino acids. Trimming cost V 4 bases and J 7 bases, with 11 bases left between them. Germline V gives CDR1 SGHTA, CDR2 FQGNSA. The CDR3 is CASSYQVGNEQFF. CDR3 DNA sequence: TGTGCCAGCAGCTACCAAGTTGGGAATGAGCAGTTCTTC. Full variable domain (outside the CDR3, taken from reference TRBV7-2 and TRBJ2-1): GAGVSQSPSNKVTEKGKDVELRCDPISGHTALYWYRQSLGQGLEFLIYFQGNSAPDKSGLPSDRFSAERTGGSVSTLTIQRTQQEDSAVYLCASSYQVGNEQFFGPGTRLTVL.

J is TRBJ2-7 and V is TRBV6-6; 14 positions match TRBD2. Trimming at V came to 2 bases and at J to 4 bases, leaving 7 bases not matched to a gene. The V gene's germline CDR1 is MNHNY and CDR2 SVGAGI (reference sequence). The CDR3 loop spans 17 amino acids. The CDR3 protein is CASSYGEGTSGSYEQYF. CDR3 nucleotide sequence: TGTGCCAGCAGTTACGGCGAGGGGACTAGCGGGAGTTACGAGCAGTACTTC.

The V call is TRBV27, the J call TRBJ2-1, with D unresolved. V was trimmed by 2 bases and J by 7 bases, leaving 9 bases between them. Germline V lookup: CDR1 MNHEY, CDR2 SMNVEV (reference sequence). This CDR3 is 13 amino acids long. CDR3 sequence reads: CASSLEYPNEQFF. The CDR3 bases are TGTGCCAGCAGTTTAGAATACCCTAATGAGCAGTTCTTC.

V and J are TRBV10-3 and TRBJ2-2, with a weak D call TRBD1 (6 bases). V was clipped by 3 bases and J by 4 bases, with 12 bases between them. The CDR3 runs 15 residues. Germline loops: CDR1 ENHRY, CDR2 SYGVKD. CDR3 sequence reads: CAISERQGSTGELFF. The CDR3 bases are TGTGCCATCAGTGAACGGCAGGGGAGCACCGGGGAGCTGTTTTTT.

This clonotype was found a few times. The chain has TRBV4-2 and TRBJ1-3, with D possibly being TRBD1 (6 bases). Germline V CDR1 and CDR2: LGHNA, YNFKEQ. The CDR3 length is 13 residues. The V and J ends lost 9 bases and 0 bases respectively, with 9 bases between them. CDR3 bases: TGTGCCAGTCGGGGGGCCTCTGGAAACACCATATATTTT. Encoded protein: CASRGASGNTIYF.

This clonotype was counted a few times. The V call is TRBV5-5, the J call TRBJ2-3; weak D call: TRBD1 (5 bases). V lost 4 bases to trimming and J lost 2 bases, with 17 bases between them. CDR1 and CDR2 from the germline V gene are SGHKS and YYEKEE (reference sequence). This CDR3 is built from 16 residues. Here the CDR3 reads CASSLGPPTATDTQYF. For the CDR3, the DNA is TGTGCCAGCAGCCTTGGCCCCCCGACAGCCACAGATACGCAGTATTTT.

This clonotype came up a few times. The chain combines TRBV20-1 with TRBJ2-3; perhaps D is TRBD1 or TRBD2 (6 bases each). CDR1 is DFQATT, CDR2 SNEGSKA, per germline (reference sequence). V was trimmed by 6 bases and J by 0 bases, leaving 13 bases between them. The CDR3 runs to 14 residues. CDR3 amino acids: CSARRDTSTDTQYF. For the CDR3, the DNA is TGCAGTGCCAGGAGGGACACTAGCACAGATACGCAGTATTTT.

This clonotype came up many times. The rearrangement uses TRBV5-6 and TRBJ2-5, with D perhaps assigned TRBD1 or TRBD2 (5 bases each). CDR3 length: 16 amino acids. V lost 4 bases and J 4 bases, leaving 20 bases between the germline ends. Germline CDR1 SGHDT, CDR2 YYEEEE. The CDR3 loop is CASSGFRDQDGETQYF. CDR3 in DNA: TGTGCCAGCAGCGGTTTCCGGGACCAGGATGGAGAGACCCAGTACTTC.